These 14 T cell receptor beta chains were sequenced from one sample in a study of cytomegalovirus exposure and HLA in healthy donors. Primers: 60 Vbeta forward and 13 Jbeta reverse. Sequencing was performed with immunoSEQ multiplex PCR; in TCRdb, only in-frame clones are kept and a portion is missing. The sample yields 150,000 to 200,000 clones, roughly four fifths seen once. What was sequenced was PBMCs. The receptors were gathered from a woman between 18 and 29 years old in good health and CMV-seronegative.

The genes are TRBV7-9 and TRBJ2-5; perhaps TRBD1 as D (6 bases). The end of the DNA fits TRBJ2-7 better, so the J call may be wrong. This CDR3 is built from 17 residues. CDR1 and CDR2 (germline): SEHNR, FQNEAQ (reference sequence). The CDR3 is CASSLSGRGPASYEQYF. CDR3 in DNA: TGTGCCAGCAGCTTAAGTGGCAGGGGCCCAGCCTCCTACGAGCAGTACTTC.

This clone occurred once. The chain employs TRBV30 and TRBJ2-7; 7 bases line up with TRBD2. V lost 8 bases and J lost 2; bases outside the gene matches: 15. The CDR3 covers 15 residues. The germline V gene encodes CDR1 GTSNPN and CDR2 SVGIG (reference sequence). The CDR3 sequence: CAGGVAGDNPYEQYF. The DNA of the CDR3 is TGTGCCGGAGGAGTGGCGGGAGATAACCCCTACGAGCAGTACTTC.

This clone was recorded a few times. The rearrangement joins TRBV15 to TRBJ2-7; TRBD2 agrees at 9 bases. Per germline, CDR1 LNHNV and CDR2 YYDKDF (reference sequence). This CDR3 is built from 13 residues. The V segment lost 5 bases and the J segment 7 bases; nucleotides outside the gene matches: 6. The CDR3 reads CATSVSGSGEQYF. The CDR3 DNA is TGTGCCACCAGCGTTAGCGGGAGCGGAGAGCAGTACTTC.

The chain links TRBV27 to TRBJ2-2; 8 nucleotides agree with TRBD2. With 7 bases clipped from V and 6 bases from J, the junction kept 10 bases outside the gene matches. There are 15 residues in the CDR3. From germline, CDR1 is MNHEY and CDR2 SMNVEV (reference sequence). CDR3 nucleotides: TGTGCCAGCACCTCTAAGTCACTAGCGGCCGGGGAGCTGTTTTTT. Protein: CASTSKSLAAGELFF.

The chain recombines TRBV19 with TRBJ2-1, with D maybe TRBD1 (6 bases). Germline CDR1 reads LNHDA; CDR2 reads SQIVND (reference sequence). This CDR3 comprises 13 residues. Trimming left V 5 bases short and J 7 bases short, with 12 bases between. CDR3 region: CASSSGRGNEQFF. CDR3 bases: TGTGCCAGTAGTTCCGGCAGGGGTAATGAGCAGTTCTTC.

The chain combines TRBV27 with TRBJ2-1; no firm D call. The ends were cut back, 2 bases at V and 4 bases at J, with 3 bases in the middle. The CDR3 runs to 12 residues. CDR1 MNHEY and CDR2 SMNVEV come from the germline V gene (reference sequence). The CDR3 bases are TGTGCCAGCAGTTTAGCGTACAATGAGCAGTTCTTC. This encodes CASSLAYNEQFF.

V is TRBV27 and J is TRBJ2-7, with D tentatively TRBD1 (6 bases). The germline V gene has CDR1 MNHEY and CDR2 SMNVEV (reference sequence). The length of the CDR3 is 14 residues. V was cut by 3 bases and J by 5 bases, with 14 bases left in between. CDR3 residues: CASSFTGISDEQYF. In DNA form, the CDR3 reads TGTGCCAGCAGTTTCACAGGGATCAGCGACGAGCAGTACTTC.

V and J are TRBV7-2 and TRBJ2-3; the D gene is possibly TRBD2 (7 bases). Between the trimmed V and J ends, which lost 0 bases and 5 bases, there was a span of 15 bases. This CDR3 has 16 residues. The V gene's germline CDR1 is SGHTA and CDR2 FQGNSA. CDR3 DNA: TGTGCCAGCAGCTTAGCTTGGGGGGGGGCAGGAGATACGCAGTATTTT. Translated, it gives CASSLAWGGAGDTQYF.

This sequence joins TRBV6-5 and TRBJ2-7; the D gene is possibly TRBD1 (6 bases). V was shortened by 10 bases and J by 3 bases, with 13 bases between the two germline ends. This CDR3 has 12 residues. Germline CDR1 and CDR2: MNHEY and SVGAGI. The CDR3 protein is CANRDTYYEQYF. In DNA, the CDR3 is TGTGCCAACCGGGACACCTACTACGAGCAGTACTTC.

The rearrangement joins TRBV14 to TRBJ1-2; D is possibly TRBD1 (6 bases). V lost 4 bases, J lost 2 bases, and 11 bases lay in between. This CDR3 is built from 14 residues. Germline lookup yields CDR1 SGHDN and CDR2 FVKESK. The CDR3 sequence is CASSPSTGNYGYTF. In nucleotides, the CDR3 is TGTGCCAGCAGCCCCAGCACAGGGAACTATGGCTACACCTTC.

The chain couples TRBV28 to TRBJ2-7; no firm D call. V was cut by 4 bases and J by 7 bases, with 14 bases left in between. Germline V lookup: CDR1 MDHEN, CDR2 SYDVKM. The CDR3 sequence is 13 residues long. Here the CDR3 DNA reads TGTGCCAGCAGTTGGCCCGCCTCCGGGGAGCAGTACTTC. It yields the protein CASSWPASGEQYF. Full variable domain (remainder filled in from reference TRBV28 and TRBJ2-7): DVKVTQSSRYLVKRTGEKVFLECVQDMDHENMFWYRQDPGLGLRLIYFSYDVKMKEKGDIPEGYSVSREKKERFSLILESASTNQTSMYLCASSWPASGEQYFGPGTRLTVT.

The rearrangement joins TRBV2 to TRBJ2-3; TRBD2 agrees at 12 bases. The CDR3 extends over 15 amino acids. Germline trimming cut 6 bases from V and 0 bases from J; bases unmatched to any gene: 1. CDR1 is SNHLY and CDR2 is FYNNEI in the germline V gene. DNA for the CDR3: TGTGCCAGCAGCGGGACTAGCGGGAGCACAGATACGCAGTATTTT. This translates into CASSGTSGSTDTQYF.

The chain couples TRBV13 to TRBJ2-1; TRBD1 aligns across 9 bases. CDR3 size: 14 residues. The V segment lost 7 bases and the J segment 4 bases; nucleotides outside the gene matches: 5. From germline, CDR1 is PRHDT and CDR2 FYEKMQ (reference sequence). CDR3 residues: CASKGTGFYNEQFF. CDR3 nucleotides: TGTGCCAGCAAAGGGACAGGGTTTTACAATGAGCAGTTCTTC.

This clone was seen only a few times. The chain carries TRBV13 and TRBJ1-1; 8 bases line up with TRBD1. The CDR3 runs to 15 residues. Per germline, CDR1 PRHDT and CDR2 FYEKMQ (reference sequence). V lost 6 bases, J lost 5 bases, and 11 bases stayed unmatched. This chain's CDR3 is CASSSTGQGGTEAFF. DNA of the CDR3: TGTGCCAGCAGTTCAACCGGACAGGGCGGGACTGAAGCTTTCTTT.